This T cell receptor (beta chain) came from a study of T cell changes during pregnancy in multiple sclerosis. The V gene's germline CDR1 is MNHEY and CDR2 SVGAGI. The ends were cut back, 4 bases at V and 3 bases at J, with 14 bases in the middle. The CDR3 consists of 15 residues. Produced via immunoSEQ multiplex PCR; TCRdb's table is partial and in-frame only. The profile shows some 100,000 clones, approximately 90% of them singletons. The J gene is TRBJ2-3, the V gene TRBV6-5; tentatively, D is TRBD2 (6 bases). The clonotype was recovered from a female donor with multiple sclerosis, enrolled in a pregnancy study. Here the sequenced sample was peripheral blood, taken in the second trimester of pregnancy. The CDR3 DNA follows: TGTGCCAGCAGTTTCGGGGCGGAGGGAACAGATACGCAGTATTTT. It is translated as CASSFGAEGTDTQYF.